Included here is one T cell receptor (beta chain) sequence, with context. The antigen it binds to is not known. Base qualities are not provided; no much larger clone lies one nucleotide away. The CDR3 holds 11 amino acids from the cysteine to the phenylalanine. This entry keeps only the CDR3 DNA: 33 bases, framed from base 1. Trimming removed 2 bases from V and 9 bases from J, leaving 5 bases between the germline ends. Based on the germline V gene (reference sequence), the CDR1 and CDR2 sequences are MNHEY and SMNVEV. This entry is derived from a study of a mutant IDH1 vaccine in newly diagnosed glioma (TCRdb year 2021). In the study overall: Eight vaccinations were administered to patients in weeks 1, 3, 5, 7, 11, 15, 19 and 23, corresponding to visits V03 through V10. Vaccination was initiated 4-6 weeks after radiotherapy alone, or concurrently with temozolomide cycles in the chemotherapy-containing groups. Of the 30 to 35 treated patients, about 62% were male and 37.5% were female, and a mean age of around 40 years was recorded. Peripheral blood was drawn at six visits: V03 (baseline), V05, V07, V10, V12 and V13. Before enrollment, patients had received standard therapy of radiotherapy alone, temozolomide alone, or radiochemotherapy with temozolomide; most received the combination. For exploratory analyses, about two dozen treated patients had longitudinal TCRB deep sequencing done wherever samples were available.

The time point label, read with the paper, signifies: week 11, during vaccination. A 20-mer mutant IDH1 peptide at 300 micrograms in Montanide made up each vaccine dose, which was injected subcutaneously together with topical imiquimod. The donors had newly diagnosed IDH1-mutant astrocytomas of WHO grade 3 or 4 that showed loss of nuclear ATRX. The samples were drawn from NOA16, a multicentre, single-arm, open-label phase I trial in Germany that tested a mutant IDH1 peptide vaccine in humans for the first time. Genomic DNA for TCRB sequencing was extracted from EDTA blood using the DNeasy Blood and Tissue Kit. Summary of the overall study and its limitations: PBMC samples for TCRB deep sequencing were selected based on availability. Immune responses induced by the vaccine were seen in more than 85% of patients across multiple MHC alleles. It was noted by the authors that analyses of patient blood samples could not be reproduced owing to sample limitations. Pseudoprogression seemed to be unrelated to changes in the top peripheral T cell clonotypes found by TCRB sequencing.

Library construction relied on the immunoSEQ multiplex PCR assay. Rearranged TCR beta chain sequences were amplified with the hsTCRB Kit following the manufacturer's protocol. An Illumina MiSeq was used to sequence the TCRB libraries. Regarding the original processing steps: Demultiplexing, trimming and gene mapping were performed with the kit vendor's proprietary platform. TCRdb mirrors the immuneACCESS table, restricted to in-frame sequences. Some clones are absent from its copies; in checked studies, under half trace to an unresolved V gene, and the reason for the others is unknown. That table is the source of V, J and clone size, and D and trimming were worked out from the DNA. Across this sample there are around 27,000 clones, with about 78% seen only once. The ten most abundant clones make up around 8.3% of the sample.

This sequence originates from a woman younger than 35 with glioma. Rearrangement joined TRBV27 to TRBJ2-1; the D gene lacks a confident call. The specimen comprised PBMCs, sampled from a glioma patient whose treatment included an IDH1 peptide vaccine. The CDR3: CASSLAGEQFF. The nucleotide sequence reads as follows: TGTGCCAGCAGTTTAGCTGGTGAGCAGTTCTTC.